The clone carrying this TCR beta chain was picked up many times. Its antigen remains unknown. This sample stems from a study of CD8+CD57+ T cells in acquired aplastic anemia. Study context: Quantities of DNA derived from sorted CD4+ and CD8+ cells averaged about 3.2 ug.

The template used for profiling TCR beta VDJ and CDR3 was genomic DNA. Each CDR3 protein gets one entry after TCRdb re-called the reads with MiXCR. The sample consists of 150,000 or so distinct CDR3 sequences, around half of them appearing once. Study outcomes and limitations: Overlapping CD8+ CDR3 repertoires of patients and controls contained some 27 shared sequences.

The sequenced patients had an expansion of CD8+CD57+ cells seen by flow cytometry. Each of the patients presented with severe acquired aplastic anemia. Patients were treatment-naive when blood was sampled. CDR1 and CDR2 from the germline V gene are DFQATT and SNEGSKA (reference sequence). The ends were cut back, 3 bases at V and 7 bases at J, with 13 bases in the middle. This CDR3 is 12 amino acids long. The specimen sequenced was sorted CD4+, CD8+, or CD8+CD57+ T cells (not recorded which) from PBMCs. The sequence was collected from a human donor with aplastic anemia. V and J are TRBV20-1 and TRBJ2-7; D is possibly TRBD2 (7 bases). CDR3 loop: CSARGGPWEQYF. The CDR3 DNA reads TGCAGTGCTAGGGGGGGGCCCTGGGAGCAGTACTTC.